A single sample gave rise to the 15 T cell receptor beta chains below, sequenced in a study of shared clonotypes between healthy human individuals. Assay: immunoSEQ multiplex PCR; the TCRdb copy retains only in-frame clones and omits some. This table has approximately 980,000 clones, less than 85% appearing once. Sequencing was done on a sample of memory CD4+ T cells sorted from blood. The subset here: CD45RA-negative fraction. All receptors come from a man younger than 35 in good health.

On this clone itself: Other DNA variants within this sample encode the same CDR3. The genes are TRBV5-1 and TRBJ2-3; D gene unclear. The germline V and J ends were trimmed by 4 bases and 0 bases, with 12 bases remaining between them. Germline assignment: CDR1 SGHRS and CDR2 YFSETQ. The CDR3 is 15 residues long. For the CDR3, the DNA is TGCGCCAGCAGCCCAACGGGCGGAAGCACAGATACGCAGTATTTT. Amino acids: CASSPTGGSTDTQYF.

This clone came up once. The chain is built from TRBV20-1 and TRBJ1-2; no clear D. Trimming cost V 6 bases and J 12 bases, with 11 bases left between them. The V gene's germline CDR1 is DFQATT and CDR2 SNEGSKA (reference sequence). The CDR3 has 9 amino acids. CDR3 amino acids: CSATDVHTF. The CDR3, as DNA: TGCAGTGCGACTGACGTCCACACCTTC.

This chain joins TRBV29-1 and TRBJ2-1; no firm D call. The CDR3 loop spans 11 amino acids. In germline, CDR1 is SQVTM, CDR2 ANQGSEA. Trimming took 8 bases from V and 9 from J, leaving 14 bases between them. The CDR3 nucleotides read TGCAGCACCTCAGGAGCCCGTGAGCAGTTCTTC. It encodes CSTSGAREQFF.

V gene TRBV9 combines with J gene TRBJ2-4; D possibly corresponds to TRBD1 (6 bases). Looked up from germline, CDR1 is SGDLS and CDR2 is YYNGEE. The CDR3 totals 15 residues. With 3 bases removed from V and 0 bases from J, the gap between germline ends came to 10 bases. CDR3 protein: CASSEAGVAKNIQYF. The CDR3 DNA is TGTGCCAGCAGCGAAGCAGGGGTAGCCAAAAACATTCAGTACTTC.

The genes are TRBV9 and TRBJ2-5, with 8 positions matching TRBD2. Germline lookup yields CDR1 SGDLS and CDR2 YYNGEE. V dropped 4 bases and J dropped 4; count of bases not matched to a gene: 6. This CDR3 comprises 14 residues. DNA for the CDR3: TGTGCCAGCAGCTCCCGGGGGGGAGGAGAGACCCAGTACTTC. It yields the protein CASSSRGGGETQYF. Together with reference TRBV9 and TRBJ2-5, the CDR3 gives the full variable domain: DSGVTQTPKHLITATGQRVTLRCSPRSGDLSVYWYQQSLDQGLQFLIQYYNGEERAKGNILERFSAQQFPDLHSELNLSSLELGDSALYFCASSSRGGGETQYFGPGTRLLVL.

The J gene is TRBJ2-1, the V gene TRBV30, with 10 positions matching TRBD2. The V gene end was trimmed by 8 bases and the J gene end by 7 bases; junction bases not matched to a gene: 8. Germline V gene data show CDR1 as GTSNPN and CDR2 as SVGIG (reference sequence). This CDR3 spans 13 amino acids. The CDR3 nucleotides are TGTGCCGGAGGAGCTAGCGGGAGTAATGAGCAGTTCTTC. Translating gives CAGGASGSNEQFF.

This clone was recorded a few times. The V gene is TRBV5-1, the J gene TRBJ2-1; 11 bases are a match to TRBD2. Germline V lookup: CDR1 SGHRS, CDR2 YFSETQ. The ends lost 4 bases at V and 4 bases at J; junction bases unmatched: 7. There are 16 residues in the CDR3. CDR3 sequence reads: CASSTGLAGGYNEQFF. DNA of the CDR3: TGCGCCAGCAGCACCGGCCTAGCGGGAGGATACAATGAGCAGTTCTTC.

V and J are TRBV9 and TRBJ2-7, with a tentative D call TRBD2 (6 bases). There are 14 residues in the CDR3. Germline V gene data show CDR1 as SGDLS and CDR2 as YYNGEE. V lost 4 bases, J lost 2 bases, and 13 bases lay in between. The CDR3 sequence is CASSPRLVTYEQYF. CDR3 coding DNA: TGTGCCAGCAGCCCAAGACTAGTGACCTACGAGCAGTACTTC.

The rearrangement uses TRBV30 and TRBJ1-3; D is possibly TRBD1 (6 bases). Germline CDR1 is GTSNPN and CDR2 is SVGIG (reference sequence). Trimming took 3 bases from V and 2 from J, leaving 17 bases between them. CDR3 length equals 16 residues. CDR3 coding DNA: TGTGCCTGGAGGGACATTGACAGGTCCCCTGGAAACACCATATATTTT. Residues: CAWRDIDRSPGNTIYF.

This chain links TRBV6-6 with TRBJ2-7, with D possibly TRBD2 on 5 matching bases. This CDR3 region has 12 residues. Germline V CDR1 and CDR2: MNHNY, SVGAGI (reference sequence). Trimming left V 6 bases short and J 2 bases short, with 8 bases between. In DNA form, the CDR3 reads TGTGCCAGCAGCGGGAATGCCTACGAGCAGTACTTC. Protein product: CASSGNAYEQYF.

This chain joins TRBV5-1 and TRBJ2-6; a weak D match, TRBD2 (5 bases). There are 15 residues in the CDR3. From germline, CDR1 is SGHRS and CDR2 YFSETQ. V was trimmed by 4 bases and J by 1 base, leaving 9 bases between them. CDR3 sequence: CASSRLASGANVLTF. CDR3 nucleotide sequence: TGCGCCAGCAGCCGTCTAGCTTCTGGGGCCAACGTCCTGACTTTC.

For this clone: Other DNA sequences within the sample encode an identical CDR3. The gene calls are TRBV9 and TRBJ2-5; 8 bases are shared with TRBD1. V trimming: 4 bases; J trimming: 2 bases; junction bases outside the gene matches: 4. This CDR3 region has 14 residues. The V gene's germline CDR1 is SGDLS and CDR2 YYNGEE. Here the CDR3 reads CASSPRTGQETQYF. The CDR3 nucleotides are TGTGCCAGCAGCCCCCGGACAGGGCAAGAGACCCAGTACTTC. Combining the CDR3 with reference TRBV9 and TRBJ2-5 gives the whole variable domain DSGVTQTPKHLITATGQRVTLRCSPRSGDLSVYWYQQSLDQGLQFLIQYYNGEERAKGNILERFSAQQFPDLHSELNLSSLELGDSALYFCASSPRTGQETQYFGPGTRLLVL.

The rearrangement links TRBV7-9 to TRBJ1-1; D is unclear. Per the germline V gene, CDR1 is SEHNR and CDR2 is FQNEAQ (reference sequence). The CDR3 runs 13 residues. Trimming removed 5 bases from V and 0 bases from J, with 7 bases in between. The CDR3 DNA is TGTGCCAGCAGCCAGACCTTGAACACTGAAGCTTTCTTT. Translated, it gives CASSQTLNTEAFF.

The gene calls are TRBV5-1 and TRBJ2-5, with 8 bases matching TRBD1. Germline-derived CDR1 and CDR2 are SGHRS and YFSETQ. The ends lost 4 bases at V and 2 bases at J; junction bases unmatched: 4. This CDR3 comprises 14 residues. Here the CDR3 reads CASSTGDRQETQYF. In DNA, the CDR3 is TGCGCCAGCAGCACCGGGGACAGGCAAGAGACCCAGTACTTC. Supplemented by reference TRBV5-1 and TRBJ2-5, the full variable domain reads KAGVTQTPRYLIKTRGQQVTLSCSPISGHRSVSWYQQTPGQGLQFLFEYFSETQRNKGNFPGRFSGRQFSNSRSEMNVSTLELGDSALYLCASSTGDRQETQYFGPGTRLLVL.

V and J are TRBV12-5 and TRBJ2-4; 15 bases fit TRBD2. V gave up 9 bases and J gave up 6 bases; unmatched junction bases: 9. Germline assignment: CDR1 LGHNT and CDR2 FRNRAP. The CDR3 is 16 residues long. The CDR3 DNA follows: TGTGCTAGCGCCCCCGGACTAGCGGGAGGGCGAAACATTCAGTACTTC. Protein: CASAPGLAGGRNIQYF.